This T cell receptor (beta chain) was recorded in a study of PD-L1 blockade in urothelial cancer. Study information: Patients' prior chemotherapy regimens numbered 0 to 3. Blood was evaluated 3 weeks (second dose) and 6 weeks after therapy began. Reported median T cell count for blood samples was 140,000 to 150,000.

Germline CDR1 SEHNR, CDR2 FQNEAQ (reference sequence). Trimming left V 8 bases short and J 1 base short, with 12 bases between. There are 13 residues in the CDR3. The assay was immunoSEQ multiplex PCR, and TCRdb's table has in-frame clones only and misses some. In the table there are some 42,000 clones, roughly 86% of which are singletons. The chain links TRBV7-9 to TRBJ2-7; a weak D match, TRBD1 (5 bases). The origin of this receptor is a man aged 65 to 85 with urothelial cancer. The sample in question was PBMCs, obtained around atezolizumab (anti-PD-L1) treatment. For the CDR3, the DNA is TGTGCCAGCGCCTGGACACGTTCCTACGAGCAGTACTTC. Translated, it gives CASAWTRSYEQYF.